The present entry profiles one T cell receptor beta chain with its context. Its antigen is unidentified. Germline-derived CDR1 and CDR2 are SEHNR and FQNEAQ (reference sequence). The CDR3 totals 16 residues. Trimming removed 5 bases from V and 4 bases from J; junction bases left unmatched: 11. Primed by a sample-barcoded 5' primer and a J-beta primer mix, a second PCR proceeded for 7 to 11 cycles. Unique molecular identifiers of 12 random nucleotides labeled each cDNA. TCRdb analysed the 5' RACE reads with MiXCR anew, one entry per CDR3 protein. The table lists around 1,800,000 distinct CDR3 sequences, roughly two fifths of them singletons, with more than 20% in the top ten. The entry originates in a study of blood T cells in healthy people across ages. General study points: Fewer expanded clones and more diversity marked long-lived versus aged donors. A conclusive naive versus antigen-experienced comparison was prevented by the unsorted PBMCs.

Material: blood. V is TRBV7-9 and J is TRBJ1-2, with TRBD1 matching 9 bases. The TCR originated in a human donor in good health. CDR3 sequence reads: CASSPFYRGPSYGYTF. CDR3 sequence (DNA): TGTGCCAGCAGCCCTTTTTACAGGGGGCCCTCCTATGGCTACACCTTC. The full variable domain, with the rest looked up from reference TRBV7-9 and TRBJ1-2, is DTGVSQNPRHKITKRGQNVTFRCDPISEHNRLYWYRQTLGQGPEFLTYFQNEAQLEKSRLLSDRFSAERPKGSFSTLEIQRTEQGDSAMYLCASSPFYRGPSYGYTFGSGTRLTVV.